A single sample gave rise to the 10 T cell receptor beta chains below, sequenced in a study of T cell responses to AZD1222 COVID-19 vaccine. This table comes from immunoSEQ multiplex PCR, and its TCRdb copy is limited to in-frame clones, with some not included. In the table there are roughly 120,000 clones, roughly 88% of which are singletons. Sequenced here: peripheral blood, sampled on day 0 of AZD1222 vaccination. All receptors derive from an adult in good health.

This chain joins TRBV4-1 and TRBJ2-7, with TRBD1 matching 8 bases. The CDR3 has 15 amino acids. Trimming removed 0 bases from V and 7 bases from J; junction bases left unmatched: 8. Germline assignment: CDR1 MGHRA and CDR2 YSYEKL. CDR3 loop: CASSQDTQGAGEQYF. The CDR3 nucleotides read TGCGCCAGCAGCCAAGATACCCAGGGGGCGGGGGAGCAGTACTTC.

V is TRBV6-5 and J is TRBJ1-3, with D perhaps matching TRBD1 (5 bases). The CDR3 has 15 residues. Germline CDR1 reads MNHEY; CDR2 reads SVGAGI. Trimming removed 6 bases from V and 0 bases from J, with 12 bases in between. CDR3 coding DNA: TGTGCCAGCAGCTCAAAGGGGATCTCTGGAAACACCATATATTTT. Its protein product is CASSSKGISGNTIYF.

The chain links TRBV7-8 to TRBJ1-2; 7 bases line up with TRBD1. Losses at the gene ends were 1 base for V and 4 bases for J; bases not matched to a gene: 12. Germline loops: CDR1 SGHVS, CDR2 FQNEAQ. This CDR3 has 17 residues. The CDR3 DNA reads TGTGCCAGCAGCTTAGGACCGGGACAGTCCCTTAGCTATGGCTACACCTTC. Translated: CASSLGPGQSLSYGYTF.

The V call is TRBV2, the J call TRBJ1-3; 10 nucleotides match TRBD1. J gave up 0 bases and V 1 base, and 3 bases lay outside the gene matches. CDR1 SNHLY and CDR2 FYNNEI come from the germline V gene. The CDR3 loop spans 17 amino acids. In DNA form, the CDR3 reads TGTGCCAGCAGTGAAGGGACAGGGGGATTCTCTGGAAACACCATATATTTT. This codes for CASSEGTGGFSGNTIYF.

The rearrangement links TRBV4-2 to TRBJ1-4; D not resolved. CDR1 and CDR2 (germline): LGHNA, YNFKEQ. V gave up 4 bases and J gave up 5 bases, with 11 bases separating them. CDR3 length: 14 amino acids. The CDR3 DNA reads as TGTGCCAGCAGCCTGGGCCAGAGAAATGAAAAACTGTTTTTT. Its protein is CASSLGQRNEKLFF.

The chain joins TRBV9 to TRBJ2-7, with 8 bases aligning to TRBD2. Germline V gene sequence: CDR1 SGDLS, CDR2 YYNGEE. The CDR3 is 14 amino acids. The V and J ends lost 3 bases and 3 bases, in that order; junction bases with no gene match: 5. CDR3 in amino acids: CASSATSGLYEQYF. The CDR3 bases are TGTGCCAGCAGCGCCACTAGCGGACTCTACGAGCAGTACTTC.

In its sample, this clone was seen once. V usage is TRBV28 and J usage is TRBJ2-7; D is unclear. In germline, CDR1 is MDHEN, CDR2 SYDVKM. This CDR3 has 13 residues. V shed 2 bases and J shed 4 bases, with 9 bases lying between them. CDR3 nucleotide sequence: TGTGCCAGCAGTTTAGGACGGCGGTACGAGCAGTACTTC. Protein sequence: CASSLGRRYEQYF.

The chain is built from TRBV4-1 and TRBJ2-7; the match to TRBD2 covers 8 bases. V dropped 4 bases and J dropped 3; count of bases not matched to a gene: 5. The length of the CDR3 is 14 residues. Germline V gene lookup returns CDR1 MGHRA and CDR2 YSYEKL. In DNA, the CDR3 is TGCGCCAGCAGCCGAATCCTAGCGGGCTACGAGCAGTACTTC. This encodes CASSRILAGYEQYF.

This clone was observed once. This chain connects TRBV2 to TRBJ2-2; 7 bases agree with TRBD1. The CDR3 length is 16 residues. Germline-derived CDR1 and CDR2 are SNHLY and FYNNEI. V trimming: 5 bases; J trimming: 5 bases; junction bases outside the gene matches: 11. Here the CDR3 reads CASSMRKGAWTGELFF. The CDR3 nucleotides are TGTGCCAGCAGTATGCGGAAGGGGGCCTGGACCGGGGAGCTGTTTTTT.

The chain combines TRBV11-3 with TRBJ2-2; D is possibly TRBD2 (5 bases). Deletions cut 4 bases from V and 4 bases from J, with 13 bases between. The germline V gene has CDR1 SGHNT and CDR2 YENEEA. This CDR3 has 15 residues. The CDR3 loop reads CASSSTSLRTGELFF. The DNA for the CDR3 is TGTGCCAGCAGCTCTACTAGTTTACGCACCGGGGAGCTGTTTTTT.